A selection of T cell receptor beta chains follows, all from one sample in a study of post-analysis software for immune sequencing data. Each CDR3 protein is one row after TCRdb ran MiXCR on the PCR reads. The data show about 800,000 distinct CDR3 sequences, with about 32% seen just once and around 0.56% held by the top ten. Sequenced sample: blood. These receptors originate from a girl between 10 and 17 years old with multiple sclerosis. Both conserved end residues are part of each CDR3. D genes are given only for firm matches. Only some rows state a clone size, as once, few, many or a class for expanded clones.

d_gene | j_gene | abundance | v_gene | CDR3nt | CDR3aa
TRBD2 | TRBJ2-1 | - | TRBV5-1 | TGCGCCAGCAGCTTGGGACTAGCGGGGGGGCTACGGGAGCAGTTCTTC | CASSLGLAGGLREQFF
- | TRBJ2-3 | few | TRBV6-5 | TGTGCCAGCAGTTACTCGATGGTCAGGGGGGCAGATACGCAGTATTTT | CASSYSMVRGADTQYF
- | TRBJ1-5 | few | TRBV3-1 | TGTGCCAGCAGCCAAGATAGGGGCAACGGCCAGCCCCAGCATTTT | CASSQDRGNGQPQHF
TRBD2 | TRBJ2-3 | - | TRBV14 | TGTGCCAGCAGCCAAGTGTGGAGTAGCGGGACCACTAGCACAGATACGCAGTATTTT | CASSQVWSSGTTSTDTQYF
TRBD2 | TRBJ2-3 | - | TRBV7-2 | TGTGCCAACAGGGAGCCGGGACTAGTGGGAAAGGGAGGCACAGATACGCAGTATTTT | CANREPGLVGKGGTDTQYF
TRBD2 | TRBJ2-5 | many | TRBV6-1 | TGTGCCAGCAGTGAACGGGCTAGCGGGAGGTCCCAAGAGACCCAGTACTTC | CASSERASGRSQETQYF
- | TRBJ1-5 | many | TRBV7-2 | TGTGCCAGCAGCTTACGGGCCGGGGATCAGCCCCAGCATTTT | CASSLRAGDQPQHF
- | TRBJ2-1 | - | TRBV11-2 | TGTGCCAGCAGCTTAACTAAGGATGAGCAGTTCTTC | CASSLTKDEQFF
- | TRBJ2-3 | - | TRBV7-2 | TGTGCCAGCAGCTCCCATGTCATTGATTTGGCAGATACGCAGTATTTT | CASSSHVIDLADTQYF
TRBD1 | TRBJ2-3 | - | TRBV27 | TGTGCCAGCAGTTCAACTCGGACAGGATGGGATCCAGATACGCAGTATTTT | CASSSTRTGWDPDTQYF
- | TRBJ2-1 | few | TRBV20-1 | TGCAGTGCTAGAGATGCTTCGGCGTCCTGGTCCTACAATGAGCAGTTCTTC | CSARDASASWSYNEQFF
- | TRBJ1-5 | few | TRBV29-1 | TGCAGCGCGGGGACATCCCCTAATCAGCCCCAGCATTTT | CSAGTSPNQPQHF
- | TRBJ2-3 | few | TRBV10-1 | TGCGCCAGCGGAGATCCGGGAGCTACCACAGATACGCAGTATTTT | CASGDPGATTDTQYF
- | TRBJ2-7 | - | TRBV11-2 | TGTGCCAGCAGCTTAGATAGCCCCAACTACGAGCAGTACTTC | CASSLDSPNYEQYF
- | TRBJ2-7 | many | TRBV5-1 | TGCGCCAGCAGCTTGGAACAGGGTCCCTCCTACGAGCAGTACTTC | CASSLEQGPSYEQYF
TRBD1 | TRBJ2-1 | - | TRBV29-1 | TGCAGCGTTGTTGTACCGGACAGGGGGGCCTACAATGAGCAGTTCTTC | CSVVVPDRGAYNEQFF
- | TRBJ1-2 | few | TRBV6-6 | TGTGCCAGCAGTTATGTGGTCGGACGATCTAACTATGGCTACACCTTC | CASSYVVGRSNYGYTF
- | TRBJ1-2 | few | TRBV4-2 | TGTGCCAGCAGCCAAGATGGCGGGCCTTATGGCTACACCTTC | CASSQDGGPYGYTF
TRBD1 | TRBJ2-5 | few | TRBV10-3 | TGTGCCACCCACACCCCAGGGGGTGGAGAGACCCAGTACTTC | CATHTPGGGETQYF
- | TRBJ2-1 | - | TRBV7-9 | TGTGCCTGCAGCGTTAGCTGGACTGAGCAGTTCTTC | CACSVSWTEQFF
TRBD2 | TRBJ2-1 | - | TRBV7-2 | TGTGCCAGCAGCTTAGTTGGGGCTAGCGGATACAATGAGCAGTTCTTC | CASSLVGASGYNEQFF
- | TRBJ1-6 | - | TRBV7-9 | TGTGCCAGCAGCTTGGAATCCTATAATTCACCCCTCCACTTT | CASSLESYNSPLHF
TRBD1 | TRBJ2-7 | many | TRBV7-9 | TGTGCCAGCAGCTTAGCAGGGGGACAGACGGACGAGCAGTACTTC | CASSLAGGQTDEQYF
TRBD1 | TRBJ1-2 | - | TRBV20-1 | TGCGGTGCTAAACGCGGCCAGGGGGATGGCTACACCTTC | CGAKRGQGDGYTF
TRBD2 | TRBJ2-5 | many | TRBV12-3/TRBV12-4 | TGTGCCAGCAGTCCACCAACTAGCGGACAAGAGACCCAGTACTTC | CASSPPTSGQETQYF
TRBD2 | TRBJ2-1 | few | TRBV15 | TGTGCCACCAGCCGTCCCGGGACTAGCGGGGGGAGCTCCTACAATGAGCAGTTCTTC | CATSRPGTSGGSSYNEQFF
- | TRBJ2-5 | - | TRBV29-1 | TGCAGCCTGAAAGCGGGTAACCAAGAGACCCAGTACTTC | CSLKAGNQETQYF
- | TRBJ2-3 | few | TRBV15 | TGTGCCACCAGCAGAGATTACGCCGGGACTGGCACTAGCACAGATACGCAGTATTTT | CATSRDYAGTGTSTDTQYF
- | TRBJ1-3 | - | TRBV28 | TGTGCCAGCAGCATCACTGGAAACACCATATATTTT | CASSITGNTIYF
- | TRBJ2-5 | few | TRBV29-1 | TGCAGCGTTGCGGGACCCTCCCAAGAGACCCAGTACTTC | CSVAGPSQETQYF
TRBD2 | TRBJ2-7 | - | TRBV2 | TGTGCCAGCACTCACTCTAGCGGGGGCTCCTACGAGCAGTACTTC | CASTHSSGGSYEQYF
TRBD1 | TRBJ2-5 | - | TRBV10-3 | TGTGCCATCAGCACCGGACAGGAAAGCCGAGAGACCCAGTACTTC | CAISTGQESRETQYF
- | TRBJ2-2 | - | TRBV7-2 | TGTGCCAGCAGCTTATACGGGTCCGGGGAGCTGTTTTTT | CASSLYGSGELFF
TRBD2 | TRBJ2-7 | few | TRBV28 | TGTGCCACCCACGGGACTAGCGGGATCTACGAGCAGTACTTC | CATHGTSGIYEQYF
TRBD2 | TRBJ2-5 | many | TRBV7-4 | TGTGCCAGCTCGGGGGGGGAGACCCAGTACTTC | CASSGGETQYF
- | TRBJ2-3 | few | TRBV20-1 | TGCGGGGGGGCGGCGGGAGGCACAGATACGCAGTATTTT | CGGAAGGTDTQYF
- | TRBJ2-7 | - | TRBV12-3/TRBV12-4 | TGTGCCAGCAGTTTATCAGGCAGTCCTGAGCAGTACTTC | CASSLSGSPEQYF
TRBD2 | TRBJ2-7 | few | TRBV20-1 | TGCAGTGCTAGAGATAGCGGGAGGGCCCTCGAGCAGTACTTC | CSARDSGRALEQYF
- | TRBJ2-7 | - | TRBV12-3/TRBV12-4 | TGTGCCAGCACTTTATTTACCTACAATGAGCAGTACTTC | CASTLFTYNEQYF
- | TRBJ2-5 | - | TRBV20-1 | TGCAGTGCAGAGAGGGCCCTCAGGGGAGAGACCCAGTACTTC | CSAERALRGETQYF
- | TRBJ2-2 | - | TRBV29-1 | TGCAGCGCCGCAAGCACCGGGGAGCTGTTTTTT | CSAASTGELFF
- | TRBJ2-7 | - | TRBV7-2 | TGTGCCAGCAGCCCTCGGGCCCGGAGGGACGAGCAGTACTTC | CASSPRARRDEQYF
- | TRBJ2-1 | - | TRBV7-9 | TGTGCCAGCAGCCCCGGCGGAGGGGACAATGAGCAGTTCTTC | CASSPGGGDNEQFF
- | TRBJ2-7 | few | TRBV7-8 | TGTGCCAGCAGCTTAGCGACGGGCCCAACACCCTACGAGCAGTACTTC | CASSLATGPTPYEQYF
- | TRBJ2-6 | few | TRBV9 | TGTGCCAGCAGCGCCGGTGCTGGGGCCAACGTCCTGACTTTC | CASSAGAGANVLTF
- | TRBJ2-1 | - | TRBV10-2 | TGCGCCAGCTGGACTAGGGGGTCCGGGGTCTACGAGCAGTTCTTC | CASWTRGSGVYEQFF
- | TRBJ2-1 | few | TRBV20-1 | TGCAGTGCTGGTCTGTACAATGAGCAGTTCTTC | CSAGLYNEQFF
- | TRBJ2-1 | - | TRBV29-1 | TGCAGCGTTGAAGCGGCGGGACGGCAGTGGAATGAGCAGTTCTTC | CSVEAAGRQWNEQFF
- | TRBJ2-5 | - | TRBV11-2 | TGTACCAGCAGCCGACTCGGAGGGACCCAGTACTTC | CTSSRLGGTQYF
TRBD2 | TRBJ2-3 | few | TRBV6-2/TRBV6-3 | TGTGCCAGCAGGGCGGGGGTGTCGGATACGCAGTATTTT | CASRAGVSDTQYF
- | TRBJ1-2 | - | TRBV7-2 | TGTGCCAGCAGCTCTCAAGTTAGGGACTATGGCTACACCTTC | CASSSQVRDYGYTF